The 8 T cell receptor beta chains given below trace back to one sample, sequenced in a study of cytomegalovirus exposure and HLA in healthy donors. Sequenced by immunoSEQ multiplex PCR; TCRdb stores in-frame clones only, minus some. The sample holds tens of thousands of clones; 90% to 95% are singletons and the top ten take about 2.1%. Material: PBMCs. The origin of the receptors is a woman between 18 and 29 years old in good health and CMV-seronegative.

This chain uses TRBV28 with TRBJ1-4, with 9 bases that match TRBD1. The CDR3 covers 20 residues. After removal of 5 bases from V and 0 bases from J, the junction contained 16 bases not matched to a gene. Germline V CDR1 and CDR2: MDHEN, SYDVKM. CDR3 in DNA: TGTGCCAGCAGTCCCCGATATGGGACAGGGATTGTCGCAACTAATGAAAAACTGTTTTTT. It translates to CASSPRYGTGIVATNEKLFF.

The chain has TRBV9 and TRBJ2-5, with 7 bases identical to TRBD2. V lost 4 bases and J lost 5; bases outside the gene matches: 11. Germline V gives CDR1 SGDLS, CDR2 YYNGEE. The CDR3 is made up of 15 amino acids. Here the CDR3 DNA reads TGTGCCAGCAGCTCCTCGTGGGGGGGGGTCGAGACCCAGTACTTC. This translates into CASSSSWGGVETQYF. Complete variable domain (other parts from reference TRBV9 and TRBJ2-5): DSGVTQTPKHLITATGQRVTLRCSPRSGDLSVYWYQQSLDQGLQFLIQYYNGEERAKGNILERFSAQQFPDLHSELNLSSLELGDSALYFCASSSSWGGVETQYFGPGTRLLVL.

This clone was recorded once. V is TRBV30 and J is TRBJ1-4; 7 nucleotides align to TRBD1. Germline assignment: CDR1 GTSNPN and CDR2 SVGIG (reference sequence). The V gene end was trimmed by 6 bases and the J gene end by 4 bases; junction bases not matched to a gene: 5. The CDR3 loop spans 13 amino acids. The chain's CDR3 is CACNRGGNEKLFF. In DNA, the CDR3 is TGTGCCTGTAACAGGGGCGGTAATGAAAAACTGTTTTTT.

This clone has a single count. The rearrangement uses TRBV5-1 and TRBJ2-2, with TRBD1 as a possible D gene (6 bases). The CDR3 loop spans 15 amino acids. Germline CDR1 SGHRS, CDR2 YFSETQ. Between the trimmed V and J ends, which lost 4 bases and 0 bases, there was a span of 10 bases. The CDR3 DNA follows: TGCGCCAGCAGCGTGACAGGCACGAACACCGGGGAGCTGTTTTTT. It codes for CASSVTGTNTGELFF.

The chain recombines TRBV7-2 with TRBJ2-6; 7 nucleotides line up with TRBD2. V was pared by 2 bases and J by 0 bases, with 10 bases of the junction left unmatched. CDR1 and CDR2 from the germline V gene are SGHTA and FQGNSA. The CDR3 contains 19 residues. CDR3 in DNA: TGTGCCAGCAGCTTATGGGGAGGGTCGGGGCGCTCTGGGGCCAACGTCCTGACTTTC. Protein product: CASSLWGGSGRSGANVLTF.

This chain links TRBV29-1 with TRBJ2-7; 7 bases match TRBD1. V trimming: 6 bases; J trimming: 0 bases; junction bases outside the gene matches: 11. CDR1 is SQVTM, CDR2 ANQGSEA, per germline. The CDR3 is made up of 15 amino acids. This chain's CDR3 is CSVSHLRTGSYEQYF. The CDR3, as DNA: TGCAGCGTCTCCCACCTCCGGACAGGCTCCTACGAGCAGTACTTC.

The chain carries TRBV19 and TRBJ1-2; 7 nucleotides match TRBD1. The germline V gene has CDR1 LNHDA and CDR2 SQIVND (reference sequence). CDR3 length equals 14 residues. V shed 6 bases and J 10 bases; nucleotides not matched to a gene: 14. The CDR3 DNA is TGTGCCAGTAGCCCGACAGGGTGGTCGGCCTCCTACACCTTC. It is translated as CASSPTGWSASYTF.

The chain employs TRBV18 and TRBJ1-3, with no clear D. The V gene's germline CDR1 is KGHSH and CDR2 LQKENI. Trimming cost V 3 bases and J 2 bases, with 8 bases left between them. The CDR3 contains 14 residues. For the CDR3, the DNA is TGTGCCAGCTCACCGTCACAGACTGGAAACACCATATATTTT. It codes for CASSPSQTGNTIYF. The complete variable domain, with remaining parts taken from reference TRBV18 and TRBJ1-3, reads NAGVMQNPRHLVRRRGQEARLRCSPMKGHSHVYWYRQLPEEGLKFMVYLQKENIIDESGMPKERFSAEFPKEGPSILRIQQVVRGDSAAYFCASSPSQTGNTIYFGEGSWLTVV.